The rows below give T cell receptor beta chains drawn from one sample of a study of CD8 T cells in ankylosing spondylitis. MiXCR, applied by TCRdb to the 5' RACE reads, yields one record per CDR3 protein. Altogether more than 150,000 distinct CDR3 sequences are present, over 15% being singletons, with the ten largest covering 3.5% to 5%. The sample comprised blood, either unsorted or a sorted T cell fraction (not recorded which). The receptors originated from a male donor under 35 with ankylosing spondylitis or in good health (not recorded which). The CDR3 runs from the conserved cysteine through the conserved F or W. The order of the fields is J gene, clone size, V gene, D gene, CDR3 protein, CDR3 DNA. D genes are given only for firm matches. Size tells how often a clone was seen (once, few, many) or the class of an expanded clone, and some rows leave it out.

J gene: TRBJ2-4; clone size: many; V gene: TRBV5-1; D gene: NA; CDR3 protein: CASSLAGENIQYF; CDR3 DNA: TGCGCCAGCAGCTTGGCAGGAGAAAACATTCAGTACTTC
J gene: TRBJ2-2; clone size: many; V gene: TRBV10-2; D gene: TRBD1; CDR3 protein: CASSDFRDRGASGELFF; CDR3 DNA: TGCGCCAGCAGCGATTTCCGGGACAGGGGCGCGTCCGGGGAGCTGTTTTTT
J gene: TRBJ2-1; clone size: NA; V gene: TRBV27; D gene: NA; CDR3 protein: CASSRLAYNEQFF; CDR3 DNA: TGTGCCAGCAGTAGACTGGCCTACAATGAGCAGTTCTTC
J gene: TRBJ1-5; clone size: few; V gene: TRBV20-1; D gene: NA; CDR3 protein: CSAARSDQPQHF; CDR3 DNA: TGCAGTGCCGCTAGATCGGATCAGCCCCAGCATTTT
J gene: TRBJ2-2; clone size: NA; V gene: TRBV15; D gene: TRBD2; CDR3 protein: CATIPGTTNTGELFF; CDR3 DNA: TGTGCCACCATCCCCGGGACTACGAACACCGGGGAGCTGTTTTTT
J gene: TRBJ2-1; clone size: many; V gene: TRBV29-1; D gene: NA; CDR3 protein: CSVKGGSYNEQFF; CDR3 DNA: TGCAGCGTTAAAGGGGGTTCCTACAATGAGCAGTTCTTC
J gene: TRBJ2-1; clone size: many; V gene: TRBV10-3; D gene: NA; CDR3 protein: CAISESGGSYNEQFF; CDR3 DNA: TGTGCCATCAGTGAGTCAGGGGGCTCCTACAATGAGCAGTTCTTC
J gene: TRBJ1-2; clone size: many; V gene: TRBV5-1; D gene: TRBD1; CDR3 protein: CASSSGQGIYGYTF; CDR3 DNA: TGCGCCAGCAGCTCTGGACAGGGCATCTATGGCTACACCTTC
J gene: TRBJ2-7; clone size: many; V gene: TRBV2; D gene: NA; CDR3 protein: CASSTKHFSYEQYF; CDR3 DNA: TGTGCCAGCAGTACAAAACATTTCTCCTACGAGCAGTACTTC
J gene: TRBJ2-2; clone size: many; V gene: TRBV24-1; D gene: NA; CDR3 protein: CATSERGGTTGELFF; CDR3 DNA: TGTGCCACCAGTGAAAGGGGAGGAACGACCGGGGAGCTGTTTTTT
J gene: TRBJ2-3; clone size: many; V gene: TRBV5-1; D gene: NA; CDR3 protein: CASSLASTRDTQYF; CDR3 DNA: TGCGCCAGCAGCTTGGCCTCAACCCGGGATACGCAGTATTTT
J gene: TRBJ2-5; clone size: many; V gene: TRBV7-2; D gene: TRBD2; CDR3 protein: CASSLEGGRGVLETQYF; CDR3 DNA: TGTGCCAGCAGCCTCGAGGGCGGGAGAGGGGTCTTAGAGACCCAGTACTTC
J gene: TRBJ2-2; clone size: many; V gene: TRBV12-3/TRBV12-4; D gene: NA; CDR3 protein: CASTLTGELFF; CDR3 DNA: TGTGCCAGCACCTTGACCGGGGAGCTGTTTTTT
J gene: TRBJ2-5; clone size: many; V gene: TRBV5-1; D gene: TRBD2; CDR3 protein: CASSLWEGTPETQYF; CDR3 DNA: TGCGCCAGCAGCTTGTGGGAGGGGACCCCAGAGACCCAGTACTTC
J gene: TRBJ2-3; clone size: many; V gene: TRBV6-1; D gene: NA; CDR3 protein: CASRMAPTDTQYF; CDR3 DNA: TGTGCCAGCAGGATGGCACCCACAGATACGCAGTATTTT